This paragraph reports one T cell receptor (beta chain). Its antigen is as yet unknown. This sample is part of a study of cytomegalovirus exposure and HLA in healthy donors. General study points: In vitro assays verified that three CMV-associated chains recognized CMV antigens specifically.

Produced via immunoSEQ multiplex PCR; TCRdb's table is partial and in-frame only. The sample includes tens of thousands of clones, 70% to 90% of them seen just once. Trimming cost V 0 bases and J 7 bases; bases outside gene matches: 9. Germline CDR1 SGHTA, CDR2 FQGNSA. CDR3 size: 16 residues. The genes are TRBV7-2 and TRBJ2-7, with TRBD1 identical over 10 bases. This receptor was taken from a woman aged 18-29 years in good health and CMV-seronegative. The specimen sequenced was PBMCs. For the CDR3, the DNA is TGTGCCAGCAGCTTAGCGCGGAGACAGGGGGCGCGGGAGCAGTACTTC. The encoded protein is CASSLARRQGAREQYF.